This T cell receptor (beta chain) was sequenced in a study of OX40 agonist ivuxolimab in advanced cancers. Across the study: Treatment of patients was with ivuxolimab, an agonistic anti-OX40 (CD134) antibody.

This clone appeared a single time. The CDR3 runs to 13 residues. The V and J ends lost 2 bases and 4 bases respectively, with 7 bases between them. Per the germline V gene, CDR1 is MNHEY and CDR2 is SMNVEV (reference sequence). Assay: immunoSEQ multiplex PCR; the TCRdb copy retains only in-frame clones and omits some. In the table there are around 50,000 clones, about 88% of which are singletons. The source of this sequence is an adult with an advanced solid tumor such as melanoma, head and neck, liver or kidney cancer. The sequencing here drew on CD4+ or CD8+ T cells sorted from blood, taken in a trial of the OX40 agonist ivuxolimab. The chain combines TRBV27 with TRBJ2-3, with D hard to call. The CDR3 DNA sequence: TGTGCCAGCAGTTTAACGCTCGCAGATACGCAGTATTTT. This encodes CASSLTLADTQYF.